Listed here are 15 T cell receptor beta chains from one sample, sequenced in a study of T cell changes during pregnancy in multiple sclerosis. The method was immunoSEQ multiplex PCR; TCRdb's version includes in-frame clones alone and lacks a portion of them. This table holds roughly 49,000 clones, about nine tenths found once. The material was CD4+ T cells from peripheral blood mononuclear cells, obtained in the second trimester of pregnancy. Receptors originate from a female donor with multiple sclerosis, enrolled in a pregnancy study.

The chain combines TRBV7-9 with TRBJ1-3, with a weak D call TRBD1 (6 bases). Per germline, CDR1 SEHNR and CDR2 FQNEAQ (reference sequence). This CDR3 has 13 amino acids. The V end lost 10 bases, the J end lost 2 bases, and 12 bases lay between the germline ends. The CDR3 is CAITGYPGNTIYF. CDR3 DNA: TGTGCCATCACAGGGTACCCTGGAAACACCATATATTTT.

This sequence joins TRBV5-6 and TRBJ2-1, with a possible D match to TRBD2 (6 bases). The germline V gene encodes CDR1 SGHDT and CDR2 YYEEEE. The CDR3 consists of 14 residues. Trimming took 2 bases from V and 0 from J, leaving 6 bases between them. The CDR3 sequence: CASSFGSSYNEQFF. In DNA, the CDR3 is TGTGCCAGCAGCTTCGGGAGCTCCTACAATGAGCAGTTCTTC.

The V gene is TRBV7-8, the J gene TRBJ2-7; D is unclear. Germline assignment: CDR1 SGHVS and CDR2 FQNEAQ. This CDR3 has 13 residues. The ends were cut back, 2 bases at V and 3 bases at J, with 8 bases in the middle. The CDR3, as DNA: TGTGCCAGCAGCTTAAGCGCCAGCTACGAGCAGTACTTC. It yields the protein CASSLSASYEQYF.

This clone was seen a single time. The rearrangement links TRBV11-2 to TRBJ1-6; TRBD1 aligns across 7 bases. Looked up from germline, CDR1 is SGHAT and CDR2 is FQNNGV. The ends lost 4 bases at V and 7 bases at J; junction bases unmatched: 10. The CDR3 consists of 16 residues. CDR3 DNA: TGTGCCAGCAGCTCCGTAGGGGGCAGGGTAAATTCACCCCTCCACTTT. Amino acid sequence: CASSSVGGRVNSPLHF.

J is TRBJ2-1 and V is TRBV5-1; no clear D. In germline, CDR1 is SGHRS, CDR2 YFSETQ. This CDR3 has 13 amino acids. V lost 5 bases, J lost 9 bases, and 15 bases lay in between. CDR3: CASSPQWAGEQFF. CDR3 sequence (DNA): TGCGCCAGCAGTCCCCAGTGGGCAGGTGAGCAGTTCTTC.

V gene TRBV9 combines with J gene TRBJ1-1, with D unresolved. CDR3 length: 14 amino acids. Trimming left V 0 bases short and J 4 bases short, with 10 bases between. Germline CDR1 and CDR2: SGDLS and YYNGEE. Here the CDR3 DNA reads TGTGCCAGCAGCGTAGTGGCGGGTTCCACTGAAGCTTTCTTT. This codes for CASSVVAGSTEAFF. The complete variable domain, with remaining parts taken from reference TRBV9 and TRBJ1-1, reads DSGVTQTPKHLITATGQRVTLRCSPRSGDLSVYWYQQSLDQGLQFLIQYYNGEERAKGNILERFSAQQFPDLHSELNLSSLELGDSALYFCASSVVAGSTEAFFGQGTRLTVV.

The gene calls are TRBV10-3 and TRBJ2-1; 10 nucleotides line up with TRBD2. The CDR3 has 13 residues. Losses at the gene ends were 4 bases for V and 9 bases for J; bases not matched to a gene: 3. Germline CDR1 and CDR2: ENHRY and SYGVKD. The CDR3 DNA follows: TGTGCCATCAGTGGGACTAGCGGTGGTGAGCAGTTCTTC. It translates to CAISGTSGGEQFF.

In this sample, this clone turned up a few times. The chain recombines TRBV18 with TRBJ1-1; D gene ambiguous. Germline CDR1 reads KGHSH; CDR2 reads LQKENI. The CDR3 is made up of 11 amino acids. V was trimmed by 3 bases and J by 7 bases, leaving 6 bases between them. CDR3 loop: CASSPAGEAFF. Written as DNA, the CDR3 is TGTGCCAGCTCACCGGCGGGTGAAGCTTTCTTT.

V gene TRBV2 combines with J gene TRBJ1-1; 9 positions agree with TRBD1. J lost 6 bases, V lost 6 bases, and 11 bases had no gene match. The CDR3 spans 15 residues. Germline values: CDR1 SNHLY, CDR2 FYNNEI. For the CDR3, the DNA is TGTGCCAGCAGGGCGGGACAGGGAAGGTTCGCTGAAGCTTTCTTT. It specifies CASRAGQGRFAEAFF.

This clone was picked up a small number of times. The rearrangement joins TRBV9 to TRBJ2-3; D uncertain. Deletions cut 0 bases from V and 0 bases from J, with 5 bases between. This CDR3 has 14 residues. Germline V gene data show CDR1 as SGDLS and CDR2 as YYNGEE. The CDR3 here is CASSVGRSTDTQYF. Written as DNA, the CDR3 is TGTGCCAGCAGCGTAGGGCGGAGCACAGATACGCAGTATTTT.

This chain uses TRBV28 with TRBJ1-1; possibly TRBD1 for D (6 bases). The CDR3 length is 15 residues. Germline lookup yields CDR1 MDHEN and CDR2 SYDVKM. Trimming took 5 bases from V and 4 from J, leaving 17 bases between them. The CDR3 DNA reads as TGTGCCAGCAGTGGTGCGAGGGGGGGTTTCACTGAAGCTTTCTTT. Protein product: CASSGARGGFTEAFF.

The V and J genes are TRBV5-6 and TRBJ1-2; 7 bases are shared with TRBD1. V shed 6 bases and J 4 bases; nucleotides not matched to a gene: 9. The CDR3 runs to 14 residues. Germline loops: CDR1 SGHDT, CDR2 YYEEEE. The CDR3 sequence: CASIPRGIFYGYTF. The CDR3 nucleotides are TGTGCCAGCATCCCCAGGGGGATCTTCTATGGCTACACCTTC.

J is TRBJ2-2 and V is TRBV9; a possible D gene is TRBD2 (5 bases). Looked up from germline, CDR1 is SGDLS and CDR2 is YYNGEE. This CDR3 is built from 16 residues. V was cut by 0 bases and J by 6 bases, with 15 bases left in between. The CDR3 protein is CASSVEGAISPGELFF. In DNA, the CDR3 is TGTGCCAGCAGCGTAGAGGGAGCTATCTCCCCCGGGGAGCTGTTTTTT.

The chain links TRBV7-2 to TRBJ2-2, with 7 bases fitting TRBD1. From germline, CDR1 is SGHTA and CDR2 FQGNSA. This CDR3 spans 15 amino acids. Trimming cost V 5 bases and J 4 bases; bases outside gene matches: 7. CDR3 DNA: TGTGCCAGCAGCCCAGGGACAGTCGGCACCGGGGAGCTGTTTTTT. Translation gives CASSPGTVGTGELFF.

This chain connects TRBV21-1 to TRBJ2-3; whether TRBD2, the table's D call, matches the DNA was not checked. TRBV21-1 is described as a pseudogene. The CDR3 is 14 residues long. CDR3 bases: TGTGCCATCGGGCTAGCCACAAACACAGATACGCAGTATTTT. This encodes CAIGLATNTDTQYF.